A selection of T cell receptor beta chains follows, all from one sample in a study of blood T cell repertoires in COVID-19. Assay: immunoSEQ multiplex PCR; the TCRdb copy retains only in-frame clones and omits some. Among under 150,000 clones listed, more than 70% were seen once. The sequencing sample was made of peripheral blood. The source of these receptors is a human donor in a cohort sampled during active COVID-19. The CDR3 runs from the conserved cysteine through the conserved F or W. A D gene is named only where the DNA matches it firmly.

>TRBV5-4|TRBD1|TRBJ2-5
CASSLGGDRKETQYF
TGTGCCAGCAGCTTGGGCGGGGACAGGAAAGAGACCCAGTACTTC
>TRBV14|NA|TRBJ1-5
CASSQAGNLYIGNQPQHF
TGTGCCAGCAGCCAGGCAGGGAACCTATATATTGGCAATCAGCCCCAGCATTTT
>TRBV4-2|NA|TRBJ1-2
CASSQGLLDPGGGNYGYTF
TGTGCCAGCAGCCAGGGCCTGCTAGACCCTGGGGGCGGGAACTATGGCTACACCTTC
>TRBV28|TRBD1|TRBJ1-5
CASLPSLGSGQGSSWSNQPQHF
TGTGCCAGTCTCCCTAGTCTCGGTTCGGGACAGGGGAGTAGTTGGAGCAATCAGCCCCAGCATTTT
>TRBV19|TRBD2|TRBJ2-1
CASSSRTSGPYNEQFF
TGTGCCAGTAGTTCCCGGACTAGCGGACCTTACAATGAGCAGTTCTTC
>TRBV11-2|NA|TRBJ2-7
CASSPVGQGYNEQYF
TGTGCCAGCAGCCCGGTTGGCCAGGGGTACAACGAGCAGTACTTC
>TRBV24-1|NA|TRBJ2-2
CATSEAGTVVTGELFF
TGTGCCACCAGTGAGGCCGGGACTGTTGTAACCGGGGAGCTGTTTTTT
>TRBV2|NA|TRBJ1-5
CASSDGIPNQPQHF
TGTGCCAGCAGTGATGGCATTCCCAATCAGCCCCAGCATTTT
>TRBV6-5|TRBD1|TRBJ2-7
CASRSGGFYEQYF
TGTGCCAGCAGGTCAGGGGGCTTTTACGAGCAGTACTTC
>TRBV29-1|TRBD2|TRBJ2-1
CSVKTSGGYNEQFF
TGCAGCGTTAAGACTAGCGGGGGTTACAATGAGCAGTTCTTC